A single sample is the source of the 9 T cell receptor beta chains below, sequenced in a study of T-cell memory formation after mild COVID-19. TCRdb re-called the 5' RACE reads with MiXCR, one entry per CDR3 protein. The table shows roughly 200,000 distinct CDR3 sequences, with just over 9.5% occurring only once. Sequenced material: PBMCs or a T cell subset sorted from them (not recorded which). The receptors stem from a man aged 18 to 29 who had mild COVID-19 (a few samples of this study predate the infection). Cell type and time point are not known.

The rearrangement joins TRBV10-3 to TRBJ2-1, with TRBD1 matching 7 bases. The length of the CDR3 is 14 residues. CDR1 and CDR2 from the germline V gene are ENHRY and SYGVKD. J gave up 6 bases and V 6 bases, and 8 bases lay outside the gene matches. The CDR3 reads CAISSGGSLNEQFF. In nucleotides, the CDR3 is TGTGCCATCAGCTCAGGGGGATCTCTCAATGAGCAGTTCTTC.

This clonotype was detected a few times. V usage is TRBV28 and J usage is TRBJ2-3; a weak D match, TRBD2 (5 bases). Trimming stripped 3 bases from V and 1 base from J, with 11 bases between. Germline CDR1 and CDR2: MDHEN and SYDVKM. CDR3 length: 15 residues. The CDR3 DNA reads TGTGCCAGCAGTTTCTGGCGGGTGGGCACAGATACGCAGTATTTT. This gives the protein CASSFWRVGTDTQYF.

This clonotype has a handful of counts. The chain combines TRBV9 with TRBJ2-1; 8 positions agree with TRBD2. The CDR3 has 15 residues. The germline gives CDR1 SGDLS, CDR2 YYNGEE. With V trimmed by 0 bases and J by 8 bases, 7 bases remained unmatched. The CDR3 sequence: CASSVAGGPPDEQFF. CDR3 sequence (DNA): TGTGCCAGCAGCGTAGCGGGGGGGCCCCCGGATGAGCAGTTCTTC.

This clonotype was counted between two and nine times. The J gene is TRBJ2-3, the V gene TRBV7-2; 8 bases line up with TRBD2. Germline lookup yields CDR1 SGHTA and CDR2 FQGNSA. The CDR3 loop spans 17 amino acids. The V and J ends lost 1 base and 4 bases, in that order; junction bases with no gene match: 10. The CDR3 protein is CASSLVPSGGAADTQYF. DNA of the CDR3: TGTGCCAGCAGCTTAGTCCCCTCCGGGGGGGCGGCAGATACGCAGTATTTT. The full variable domain, its missing parts supplied by reference TRBV7-2 and TRBJ2-3, is GAGVSQSPSNKVTEKGKDVELRCDPISGHTALYWYRQSLGQGLEFLIYFQGNSAPDKSGLPSDRFSAERTGGSVSTLTIQRTQQEDSAVYLCASSLVPSGGAADTQYFGPGTRLTVL.

This clonotype has more than one count but fewer than ten. Written as DNA, the CDR3 is TGTGCCAGCATCGGGACGGAGAACACTGAAGCTTTCTTT. Translating it yields CASIGTENTEAFF. This rearrangement joins TRBV6-5 to TRBJ1-1; D is possibly TRBD1 (5 bases). The V end was cut by 7 bases, the J end by 1 base, with 10 bases between. This CDR3 has 13 amino acids. The V gene's germline CDR1 is MNHEY and CDR2 SVGAGI.

This clonotype was seen ten or more times. The chain carries TRBV24-1 and TRBJ1-2; D not certain. Germline values: CDR1 KGHDR, CDR2 SFDVKD. The ends were cut back, 1 base at V and 4 bases at J, with 9 bases in the middle. The CDR3 runs to 14 residues. CDR3 residues: CATSDFPRSYGYTF. Written as DNA, the CDR3 is TGTGCCACCAGTGATTTCCCTCGATCCTATGGCTACACCTTC.

The rearrangement joins TRBV12-3 or TRBV12-4 to TRBJ1-2, with D possibly being TRBD1 (6 bases). The germline V and J ends were trimmed by 2 bases and 3 bases, with 10 bases remaining between them. The CDR3 loop spans 14 amino acids. This CDR3 is CASSLRAGDYGYTF. CDR3 coding DNA: TGTGCCAGCAGTTTAAGGGCAGGGGACTATGGCTACACCTTC.

The chain links TRBV5-1 to TRBJ2-2; 9 bases agree with TRBD1. From germline, CDR1 is SGHRS and CDR2 YFSETQ. The ends lost 8 bases at V and 5 bases at J; junction bases unmatched: 10. This CDR3 contains 15 residues. The CDR3 here is CASRAGTGRTGELFF. The CDR3 nucleotides read TGCGCCAGTCGAGCGGGGACAGGGAGGACCGGGGAGCTGTTTTTT. Combining the CDR3 with reference TRBV5-1 and TRBJ2-2 gives the whole variable domain KAGVTQTPRYLIKTRGQQVTLSCSPISGHRSVSWYQQTPGQGLQFLFEYFSETQRNKGNFPGRFSGRQFSNSRSEMNVSTLELGDSALYLCASRAGTGRTGELFFGEGSRLTVL.

This clonotype was picked up many times. The V gene is TRBV7-9, the J gene TRBJ2-3; 10 bases align to TRBD2. The trim removed 11 bases at V and 4 bases at J, leaving 12 bases unmatched. There are 15 residues in the CDR3. CDR1 SEHNR and CDR2 FQNEAQ come from the germline V gene (reference sequence). CDR3 amino acids: CAGKLSGGQADTQYF. The CDR3 DNA reads TGTGCCGGGAAACTTAGCGGGGGGCAAGCAGATACGCAGTATTTT.